These 8 T cell receptor beta chains were sequenced from one sample in a study of response to subunit inactivated influenza vaccine. TCRdb reprocessed the RT-PCR reads via MiXCR and lists one record per CDR3 protein. The sample gives 500,000 or so distinct CDR3 sequences, 15% to 20% of which show up once; 2.5% to 3.5% is in the top ten. The sequencing here drew on CD4+ T cells sorted from PBMCs, taken 23 to 25 months after vaccination. Source of these receptors: a man aged 45-69 years who received an inactivated influenza vaccine.

The CDR3 sequence is CASSPPGGQIYF. DNA for the CDR3: TGTGCCAGCAGCCCTCCGGGAGGGCAAATCTACTTC. The V and J genes are TRBV11-3 and TRBJ2-7; TRBD2 matches 8 bases. Trimming at V came to 5 bases and at J to 13 bases, leaving 10 bases not matched to a gene. The CDR3 is 12 amino acids. The germline CDR1 and CDR2 sequences are SGHNT and YENEEA.

This clonotype appeared many times. This chain connects TRBV5-1 to TRBJ2-3; D is undetermined. The V end was cut by 1 base, the J end by 1 base, with 13 bases between. Germline V gene lookup returns CDR1 SGHRS and CDR2 YFSETQ. This CDR3 region has 16 residues. The CDR3 sequence is CASSLFEAFRTDTQYF. For the CDR3, the DNA is TGCGCCAGCAGCTTGTTTGAGGCTTTCCGCACAGATACGCAGTATTTT.

The rearrangement links TRBV10-3 to TRBJ2-3; 7 nucleotides match TRBD1. The germline CDR1 and CDR2 sequences are ENHRY and SYGVKD. There are 15 residues in the CDR3. Trimming cost V 1 base and J 4 bases; bases outside gene matches: 5. CDR3 region: CAISELGQGADTQYF. The CDR3 nucleotides are TGTGCCATCAGTGAGTTGGGGCAGGGGGCAGATACGCAGTATTTT.

This chain links TRBV5-1 with TRBJ2-7, with 14 bases lining up with TRBD2. The CDR3 has 16 amino acids. V shed 0 bases and J 3 bases; nucleotides not matched to a gene: 2. Germline V gene data show CDR1 as SGHRS and CDR2 as YFSETQ. The CDR3: CASSLAGTSGGYEQYF. The DNA of the CDR3 is TGCGCCAGCAGCTTGGCCGGGACTAGCGGGGGCTACGAGCAGTACTTC.

The chain links TRBV11-1 to TRBJ2-5; D unclear. The CDR3 totals 14 residues. With 5 bases removed from V and 2 bases from J, the gap between germline ends came to 12 bases. Germline V CDR1 and CDR2: SGHAT, FQDESV (reference sequence). This chain's CDR3 is CASSIGPLQETQYF. The CDR3 DNA sequence: TGTGCCAGCAGCATCGGACCCCTTCAAGAGACCCAGTACTTC.

V is TRBV3-1 and J is TRBJ2-6, with D unclear. Trimming removed 3 bases at V and 4 bases at J, with 10 bases between. The CDR3 loop spans 15 amino acids. The V gene's germline CDR1 is LGHDT and CDR2 YNNKEL (reference sequence). CDR3 sequence: CASSHTSMGANVLTF. The CDR3 region has the DNA TGTGCCAGCAGCCATACCTCGATGGGGGCCAACGTCCTGACTTTC.

V and J are TRBV9 and TRBJ2-2; no definite D call. Trimming cost V 4 bases and J 5 bases, with 12 bases left between them. Per germline, CDR1 SGDLS and CDR2 YYNGEE. The CDR3 runs 14 residues. The CDR3, as DNA: TGTGCCAGCAGCCTGATGGAGAAAACCGGGGAGCTGTTTTTT. The encoded protein is CASSLMEKTGELFF.

Only a few counts were recorded for this clonotype. This sequence joins TRBV7-2 and TRBJ2-7; 7 nucleotides line up with TRBD2. In germline, CDR1 is SGHTA, CDR2 FQGNSA. The trim removed 5 bases at V and 1 base at J, leaving 8 bases unmatched. The CDR3 is made up of 15 amino acids. The CDR3 DNA reads TGTGCCAGCAGCCGTTGGACTAGTCGATCCTACGAGCAGTACTTC. Translating gives CASSRWTSRSYEQYF.